This T cell receptor (beta chain) was observed in a study of T cells in Graves' hyperthyroidism and ophthalmopathy. Points from the study as a whole: Blood also showed most of the thyroid clonotypes that were expanded above 0.001.

Concerning this clonotype: Its target is unknown.

The V end was cut by 2 bases, the J end by 0 bases, with 14 bases between. CDR3 size: 16 residues. TCR beta CDR3 regions were amplified from RNA. The TCR CDR3 first-round RT-PCR relied on the HTBI primer set. TCRdb re-derived calls from the multiplex PCR reads in MiXCR, one entry per CDR3 protein. The sample shows almost 600,000 distinct CDR3 sequences, roughly 46% of them seen only once. Hyperthyroidism, newly diagnosed and lasting under 2 months, affected patients aged 18 to 65. Diagnostic assessment was based on clinical symptoms, serum thyroxine and TRAb, thyroid ultrasound and orbital computed tomography.

What was sequenced was peripheral blood or thyroid tissue (not recorded which). The V call is TRBV12-3 or TRBV12-4, the J call TRBJ2-7; tentatively, D is TRBD2 (5 bases). The clonotype comes from a woman aged 18-30 years with Graves' hyperthyroidism. For the CDR3, the DNA is TGTGCCAGCAGTTTACGGGGTAGTTCTAGCTCCTACGAGCAGTACTTC. This codes for CASSLRGSSSSYEQYF.